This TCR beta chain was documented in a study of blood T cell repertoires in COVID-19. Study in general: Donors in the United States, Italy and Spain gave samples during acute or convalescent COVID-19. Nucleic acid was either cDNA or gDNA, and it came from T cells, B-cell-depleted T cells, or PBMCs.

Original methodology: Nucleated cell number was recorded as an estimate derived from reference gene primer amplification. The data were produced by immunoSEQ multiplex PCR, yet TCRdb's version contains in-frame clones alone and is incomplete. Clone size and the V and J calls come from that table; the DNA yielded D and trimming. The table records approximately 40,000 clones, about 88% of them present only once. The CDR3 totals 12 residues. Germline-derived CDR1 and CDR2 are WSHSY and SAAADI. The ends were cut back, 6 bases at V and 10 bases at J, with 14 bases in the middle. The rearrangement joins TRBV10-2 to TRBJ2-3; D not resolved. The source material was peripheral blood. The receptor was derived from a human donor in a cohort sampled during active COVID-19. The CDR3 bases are TGCGCCAGCAGCCCAGGCCTCCCAGCGCAGTATTTT. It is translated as CASSPGLPAQYF.